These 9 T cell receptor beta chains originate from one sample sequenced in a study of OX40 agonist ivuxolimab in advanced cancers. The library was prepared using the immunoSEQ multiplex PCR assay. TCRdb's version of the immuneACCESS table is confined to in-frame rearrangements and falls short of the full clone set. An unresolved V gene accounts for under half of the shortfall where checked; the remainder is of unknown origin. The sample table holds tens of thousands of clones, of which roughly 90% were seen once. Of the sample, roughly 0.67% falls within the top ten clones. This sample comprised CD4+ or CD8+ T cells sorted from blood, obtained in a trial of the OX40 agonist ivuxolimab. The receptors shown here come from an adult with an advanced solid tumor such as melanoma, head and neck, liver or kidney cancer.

In DNA form, the CDR3 reads TGTGCCAGTAGATTGGCTAGCGGGAGTGAGACCCAGTACTTC. This gives the protein CASRLASGSETQYF. The rearrangement links TRBV19 to TRBJ2-5; TRBD2 matches at 10 bases. This CDR3 region has 14 residues. The germline CDR1 and CDR2 sequences are LNHDA and SQIVND (reference sequence). The V and J ends lost 6 bases and 5 bases, in that order; junction bases with no gene match: 6.

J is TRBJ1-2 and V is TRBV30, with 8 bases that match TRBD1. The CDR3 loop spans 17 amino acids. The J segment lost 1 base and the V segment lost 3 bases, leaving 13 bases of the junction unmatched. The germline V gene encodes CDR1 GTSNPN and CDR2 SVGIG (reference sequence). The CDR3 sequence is CAWRTGTGSGYNYGYTF. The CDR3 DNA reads TGTGCCTGGAGGACCGGGACAGGTTCAGGGTATAACTATGGCTACACCTTC.

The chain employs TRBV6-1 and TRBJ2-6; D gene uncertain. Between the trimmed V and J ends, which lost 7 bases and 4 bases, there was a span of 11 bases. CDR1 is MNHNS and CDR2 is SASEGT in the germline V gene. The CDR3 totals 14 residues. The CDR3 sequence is CASTPVAGANVLTF. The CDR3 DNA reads TGTGCCAGCACCCCGGTAGCCGGGGCCAACGTCCTGACTTTC.

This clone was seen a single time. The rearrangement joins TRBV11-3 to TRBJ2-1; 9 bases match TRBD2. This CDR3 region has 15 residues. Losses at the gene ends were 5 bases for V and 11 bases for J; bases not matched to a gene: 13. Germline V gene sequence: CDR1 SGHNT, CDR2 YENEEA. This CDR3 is CASSRLAEKGGKQFF. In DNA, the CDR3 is TGTGCCAGCAGCCGACTAGCGGAGAAGGGAGGGAAGCAGTTCTTC.

The CDR3 DNA sequence: TGTGCCAGCAGCAAGAATCCCACCGGGGAGCTGTTTTTT. Residues: CASSKNPTGELFF. V gene TRBV9 combines with J gene TRBJ2-2; D gene ambiguous. The CDR3 is 13 residues long. The ends were cut back, 4 bases at V and 4 bases at J, with 8 bases in the middle. Looked up from germline, CDR1 is SGDLS and CDR2 is YYNGEE.

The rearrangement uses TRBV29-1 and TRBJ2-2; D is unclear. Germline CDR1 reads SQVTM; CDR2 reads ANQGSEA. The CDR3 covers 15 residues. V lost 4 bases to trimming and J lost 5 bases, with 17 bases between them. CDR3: CSVGVDRLFTGELFF. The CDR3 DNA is TGCAGCGTTGGGGTTGATCGGTTATTTACCGGGGAGCTGTTTTTT.

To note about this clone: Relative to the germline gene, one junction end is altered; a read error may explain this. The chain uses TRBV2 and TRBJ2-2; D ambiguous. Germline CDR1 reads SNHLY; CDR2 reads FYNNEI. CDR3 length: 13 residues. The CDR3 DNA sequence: TGTGCCAGCAGTGTACGGAACGCCGGGGAGCTGTTTTTT. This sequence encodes CASSVRNAGELFF.

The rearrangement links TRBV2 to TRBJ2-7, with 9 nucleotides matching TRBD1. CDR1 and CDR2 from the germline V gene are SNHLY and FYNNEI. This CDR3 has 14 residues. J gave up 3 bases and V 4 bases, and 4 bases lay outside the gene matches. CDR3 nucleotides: TGTGCCAGCAGTGGACAGGGGGTTAACTACGAGCAGTACTTC. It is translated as CASSGQGVNYEQYF. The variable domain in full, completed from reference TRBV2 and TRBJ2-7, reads EPEVTQTPSHQVTQMGQEVILRCVPISNHLYFYWYRQILGQKVEFLVSFYNNEISEKSEIFDDQFSVERPDGSNFTLKIRSTKLEDSAMYFCASSGQGVNYEQYFGPGTRLTVT.

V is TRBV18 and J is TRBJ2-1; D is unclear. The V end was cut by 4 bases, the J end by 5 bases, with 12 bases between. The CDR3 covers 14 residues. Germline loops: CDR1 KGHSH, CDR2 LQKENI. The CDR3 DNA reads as TGTGCCAGCTCACTTTTGAAGGGAAACAATGAGCAGTTCTTC. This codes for CASSLLKGNNEQFF.